The T cell receptor beta chain under discussion was sequenced for a study of identical twins. Points from the study as a whole: Whereas memory repertoires showed no such difference, abundant cord blood beta clonotypes carried fewer insertions. The conclusions drew on cross-sectional statistical analysis instead of tracking the same donors.

This CDR3 comprises 16 residues. From germline, CDR1 is SGHRS and CDR2 YFSETQ. Points on this clonotype: Its matching antigen is unknown. Since a much larger clone is just one base distant, this may be a read error.

TCRdb re-analysed the 5' RACE reads in MiXCR, keeping a single row per CDR3 protein. The profile shows fewer than 250,000 distinct CDR3 sequences, roughly 10% of them singletons. The material sequenced was memory (CD45RO+) T cells sorted from blood. The sequence was collected from a woman aged 18-35 years in good health. V usage is TRBV5-1 and J usage is TRBJ2-3; tentatively, D is TRBD2 (6 bases). In nucleotides, the CDR3 is TGCGTCAGCGCTATTCTAGGGCGGGGACTCACAGATACGCAGTATTTT. This translates into CVSAILGRGLTDTQYF.